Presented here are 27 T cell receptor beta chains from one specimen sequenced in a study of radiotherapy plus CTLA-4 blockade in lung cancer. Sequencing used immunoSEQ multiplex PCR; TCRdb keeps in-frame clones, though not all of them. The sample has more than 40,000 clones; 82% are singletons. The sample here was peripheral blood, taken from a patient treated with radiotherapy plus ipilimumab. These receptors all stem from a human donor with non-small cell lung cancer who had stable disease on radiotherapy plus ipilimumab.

CDR3 in DNA: TGTGCCAGCAGCTTCCTACAGGGGAATGAGCAGTTCTTC. It translates to CASSFLQGNEQFF. The chain has TRBV7-9 and TRBJ2-1; TRBD1 matches 7 bases. Looked up from germline, CDR1 is SEHNR and CDR2 is FQNEAQ (reference sequence). V shed 3 bases, J shed 7 bases, and the junction held 3 bases outside the gene matches. This CDR3 comprises 13 residues.

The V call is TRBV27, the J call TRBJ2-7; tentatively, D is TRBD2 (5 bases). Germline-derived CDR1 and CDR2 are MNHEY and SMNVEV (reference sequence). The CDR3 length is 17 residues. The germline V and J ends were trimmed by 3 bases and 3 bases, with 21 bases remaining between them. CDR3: CASSFQQPLAPSYEQYF. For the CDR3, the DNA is TGTGCCAGCAGTTTCCAACAACCGCTAGCACCCAGCTACGAGCAGTACTTC.

Written as DNA, the CDR3 is TGCGCCAGCAGCCAGCAACAGGGAAGCTCCTACGAGCAGTACTTC. Protein product: CASSQQQGSSYEQYF. The chain employs TRBV4-1 and TRBJ2-7; D is possibly TRBD1 (6 bases). The V and J ends lost 3 bases and 0 bases respectively, with 12 bases between them. CDR1 is MGHRA, CDR2 YSYEKL, per germline. The length of the CDR3 is 15 residues.

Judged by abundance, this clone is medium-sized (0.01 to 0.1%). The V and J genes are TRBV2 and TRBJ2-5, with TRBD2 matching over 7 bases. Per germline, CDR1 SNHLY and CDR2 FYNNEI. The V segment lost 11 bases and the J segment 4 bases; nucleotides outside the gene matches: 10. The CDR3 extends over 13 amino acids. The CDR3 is CAGQRDKGETQYF. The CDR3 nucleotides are TGTGCCGGCCAGCGGGATAAGGGAGAGACCCAGTACTTC.

CDR3 nucleotides: TGCGCCAGCAGCAGAACGGGACAGGGACGGTCACCCCTCCACTTT. As protein: CASSRTGQGRSPLHF. The chain uses TRBV5-1 and TRBJ1-6; TRBD1 agrees at 9 bases. J gave up 10 bases and V 4 bases, and 9 bases lay outside the gene matches. The CDR3 contains 15 residues. Germline V gene sequence: CDR1 SGHRS, CDR2 YFSETQ. Full variable domain (remainder filled in from reference TRBV5-1 and TRBJ1-6): KAGVTQTPRYLIKTRGQQVTLSCSPISGHRSVSWYQQTPGQGLQFLFEYFSETQRNKGNFPGRFSGRQFSNSRSEMNVSTLELGDSALYLCASSRTGQGRSPLHFGNGTRLTVT.

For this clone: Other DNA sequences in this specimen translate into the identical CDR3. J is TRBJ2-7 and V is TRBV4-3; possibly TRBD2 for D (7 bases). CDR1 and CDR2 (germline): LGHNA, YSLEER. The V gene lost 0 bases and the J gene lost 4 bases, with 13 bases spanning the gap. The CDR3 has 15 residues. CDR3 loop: CASSQERGGGYEQYF. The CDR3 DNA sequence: TGCGCCAGCAGCCAAGAAAGAGGGGGGGGGTACGAGCAGTACTTC.

CDR3 protein: CASSSLSGELFF. Written as DNA, the CDR3 is TGTGCCAGCAGCTCCTTGTCCGGGGAGCTGTTTTTT. The chain has TRBV7-2 and TRBJ2-2; D remains ambiguous. V dropped 4 bases and J dropped 6 bases, with 6 bases sitting between them. This CDR3 contains 12 residues. Germline-derived CDR1 and CDR2 are SGHTA and FQGNSA.

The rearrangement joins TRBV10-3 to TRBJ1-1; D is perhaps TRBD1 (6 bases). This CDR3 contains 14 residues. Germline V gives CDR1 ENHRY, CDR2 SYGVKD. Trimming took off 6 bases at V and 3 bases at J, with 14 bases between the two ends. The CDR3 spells CAIRLDSLYTEAFF. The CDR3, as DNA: TGTGCCATCAGATTGGACAGTTTATACACTGAAGCTTTCTTT.

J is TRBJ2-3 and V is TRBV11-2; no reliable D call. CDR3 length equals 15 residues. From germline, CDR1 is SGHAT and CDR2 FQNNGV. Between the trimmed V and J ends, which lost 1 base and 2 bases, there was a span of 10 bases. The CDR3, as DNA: TGTGCCAGCAGCTTAGCCCCTCAGATCACAGATACGCAGTATTTT. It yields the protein CASSLAPQITDTQYF.

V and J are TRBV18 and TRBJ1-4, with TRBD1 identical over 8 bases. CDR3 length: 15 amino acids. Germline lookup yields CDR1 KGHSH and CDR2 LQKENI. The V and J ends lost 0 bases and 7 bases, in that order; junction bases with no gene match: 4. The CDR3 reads CASSPPSGGVEKLFF. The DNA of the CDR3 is TGTGCCAGCTCACCACCGTCAGGGGGCGTTGAAAAACTGTTTTTT.

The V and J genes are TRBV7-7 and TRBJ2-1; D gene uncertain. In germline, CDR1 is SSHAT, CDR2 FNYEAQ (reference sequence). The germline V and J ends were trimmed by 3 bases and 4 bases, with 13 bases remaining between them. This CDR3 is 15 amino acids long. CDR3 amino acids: CASSFEFRLYNEQFF. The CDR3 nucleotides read TGTGCCAGCAGCTTCGAATTCAGGTTATACAATGAGCAGTTCTTC.

CDR3 coding DNA: TGTGCCAGCAGTGAGTGGCGGGGAGGGGAGACCCAGTACTTC. This translates into CASSEWRGGETQYF. V is TRBV2 and J is TRBJ2-5, with 7 bases aligning to TRBD2. Germline V gives CDR1 SNHLY, CDR2 FYNNEI. V lost 3 bases to trimming and J lost 5 bases; unmatched junction nucleotides: 6. The CDR3 is made up of 14 amino acids.

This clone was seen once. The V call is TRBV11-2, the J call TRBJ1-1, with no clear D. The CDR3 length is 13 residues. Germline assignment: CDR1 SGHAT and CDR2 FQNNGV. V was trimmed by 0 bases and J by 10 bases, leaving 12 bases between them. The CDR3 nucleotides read TGTGCCAGCAGCTTAGATCCCGAGGCGGTAGCTTTCTTT. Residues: CASSLDPEAVAFF.

CDR3 coding DNA: TGTGCCAGCAGTTTACAGGGGTTTGATGGCTACACCTTC. This translates into CASSLQGFDGYTF. The J gene is TRBJ1-2, the V gene TRBV27; D perhaps matches TRBD1 (6 bases). CDR1 is MNHEY, CDR2 SMNVEV, per germline (reference sequence). Deletions cut 2 bases from V and 6 bases from J, with 10 bases between. The CDR3 is 13 amino acids.

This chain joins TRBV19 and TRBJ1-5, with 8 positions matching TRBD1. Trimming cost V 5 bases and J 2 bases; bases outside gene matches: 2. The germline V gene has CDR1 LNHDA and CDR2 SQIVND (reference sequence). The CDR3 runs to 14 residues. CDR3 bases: TGTGCCAGTAGTGAGACAGGGGGCAATCAGCCCCAGCATTTT. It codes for CASSETGGNQPQHF. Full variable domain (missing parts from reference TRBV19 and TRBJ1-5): DGGITQSPKYLFRKEGQNVTLSCEQNLNHDAMYWYRQDPGQGLRLIYYSQIVNDFQKGDIAEGYSVSREKKESFPLTVTSAQKNPTAFYLCASSETGGNQPQHFGDGTRLSIL.

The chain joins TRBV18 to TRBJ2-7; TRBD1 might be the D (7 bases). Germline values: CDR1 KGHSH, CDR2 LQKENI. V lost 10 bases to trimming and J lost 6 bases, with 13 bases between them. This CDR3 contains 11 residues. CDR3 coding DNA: TGTGCCACCCACCAGGGGGGCGAGCAGTACTTC. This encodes CATHQGGEQYF.

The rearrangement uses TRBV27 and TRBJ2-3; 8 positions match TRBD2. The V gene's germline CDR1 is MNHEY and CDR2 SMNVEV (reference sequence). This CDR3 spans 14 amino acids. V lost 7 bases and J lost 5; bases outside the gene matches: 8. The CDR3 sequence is CASTYGRAEDTQYF. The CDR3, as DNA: TGTGCCAGCACGTACGGGAGGGCCGAAGATACGCAGTATTTT.

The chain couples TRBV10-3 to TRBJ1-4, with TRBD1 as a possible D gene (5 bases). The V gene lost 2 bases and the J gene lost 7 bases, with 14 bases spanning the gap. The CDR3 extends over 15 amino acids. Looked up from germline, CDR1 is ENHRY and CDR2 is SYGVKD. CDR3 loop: CAISERAGLGEKLFF. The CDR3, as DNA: TGTGCCATCAGTGAGCGTGCAGGGCTTGGTGAAAAACTGTTTTTT.

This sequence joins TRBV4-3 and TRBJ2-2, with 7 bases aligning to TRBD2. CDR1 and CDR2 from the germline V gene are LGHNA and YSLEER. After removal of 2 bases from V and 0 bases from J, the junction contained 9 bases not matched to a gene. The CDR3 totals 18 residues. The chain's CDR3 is CASSQRPLAETNTGELFF. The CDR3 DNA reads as TGCGCCAGCAGCCAACGTCCGCTAGCGGAAACGAACACCGGGGAGCTGTTTTTT.

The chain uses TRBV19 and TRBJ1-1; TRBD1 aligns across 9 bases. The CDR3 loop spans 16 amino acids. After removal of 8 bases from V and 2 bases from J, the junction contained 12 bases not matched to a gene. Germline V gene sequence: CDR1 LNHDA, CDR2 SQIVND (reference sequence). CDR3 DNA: TGTGCCAGTTCCGGGGTCAAGGGACAGGGTAACACTGAAGCTTTCTTT. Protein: CASSGVKGQGNTEAFF.

This CDR3 is CASSSETSGRYETQYF. CDR3 bases: TGTGCCAGTAGTTCCGAGACTAGCGGGAGGTACGAGACCCAGTACTTC. V is TRBV19 and J is TRBJ2-5; the match to TRBD2 covers 13 bases. V trimming: 5 bases; J trimming: 5 bases; junction bases outside the gene matches: 8. The CDR3 is 16 amino acids. Germline loops: CDR1 LNHDA, CDR2 SQIVND (reference sequence).

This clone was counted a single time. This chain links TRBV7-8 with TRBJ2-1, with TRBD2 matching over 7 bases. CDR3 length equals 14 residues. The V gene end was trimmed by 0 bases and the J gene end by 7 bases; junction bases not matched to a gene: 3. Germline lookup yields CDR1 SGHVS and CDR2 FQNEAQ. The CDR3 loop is CASSLAGGPNEQFF. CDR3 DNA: TGTGCCAGCAGCTTAGCGGGAGGGCCAAATGAGCAGTTCTTC.

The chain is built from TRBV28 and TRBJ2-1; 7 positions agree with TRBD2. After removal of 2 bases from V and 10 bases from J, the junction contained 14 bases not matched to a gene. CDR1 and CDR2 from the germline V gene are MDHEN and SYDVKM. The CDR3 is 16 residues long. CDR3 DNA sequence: TGTGCCAGCAGTTTAAATCCGAGGGACTATCTCCCGGAGCAGTTCTTC. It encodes CASSLNPRDYLPEQFF.

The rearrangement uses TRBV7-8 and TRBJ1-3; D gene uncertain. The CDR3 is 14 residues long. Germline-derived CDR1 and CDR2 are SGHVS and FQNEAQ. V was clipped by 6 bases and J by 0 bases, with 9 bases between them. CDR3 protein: CASSIRDSGNTIYF. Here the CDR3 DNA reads TGTGCCAGCAGTATCCGGGACTCTGGAAACACCATATATTTT.

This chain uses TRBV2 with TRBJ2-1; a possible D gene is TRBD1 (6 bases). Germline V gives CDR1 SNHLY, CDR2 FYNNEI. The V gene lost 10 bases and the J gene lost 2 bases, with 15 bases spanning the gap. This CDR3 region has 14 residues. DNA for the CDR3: TGTGCCACCACAGGGCCTCTTACCTACAATGAGCAGTTCTTC. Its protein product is CATTGPLTYNEQFF.

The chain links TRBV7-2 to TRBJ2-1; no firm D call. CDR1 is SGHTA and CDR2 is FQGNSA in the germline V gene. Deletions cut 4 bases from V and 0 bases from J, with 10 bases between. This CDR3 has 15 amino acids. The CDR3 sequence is CASSSAVSSYNEQFF. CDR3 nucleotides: TGTGCCAGCAGCTCGGCGGTTAGCTCCTACAATGAGCAGTTCTTC.

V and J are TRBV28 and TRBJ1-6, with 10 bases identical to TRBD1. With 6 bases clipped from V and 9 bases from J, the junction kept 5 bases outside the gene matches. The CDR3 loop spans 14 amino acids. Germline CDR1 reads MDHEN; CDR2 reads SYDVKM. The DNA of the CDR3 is TGTGCCAGCAGCCCAGGACAGGGGGGTTCACCCCTCCACTTT. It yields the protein CASSPGQGGSPLHF.